The 21 T cell receptor beta chains below all came from one sample that was sequenced in a study of blood T cell repertoires in COVID-19. Assay used: immunoSEQ multiplex PCR; TCRdb lists only in-frame clones, some missing. This table has 55,000 to 65,000 clones, 87% appearing once. The sequenced material came from peripheral blood. Receptors were obtained from a man aged 55 to 70 with active or convalescent COVID-19.

This chain joins TRBV3-1 (or the pseudogene TRBV3-2) and TRBJ2-3; D is perhaps TRBD2 (7 bases). CDR1 LGHDT and CDR2 YNNKEL come from the germline V gene (reference sequence). The germline V and J ends were trimmed by 2 bases and 5 bases, with 17 bases remaining between them. This CDR3 is built from 16 residues. The CDR3 loop is CASSQRLRGALDTQYF. The CDR3 coding sequence is TGTGCCAGCAGCCAACGGCTTCGGGGGGCATTAGATACGCAGTATTTT.

V gene TRBV27 combines with J gene TRBJ2-3; D gene ambiguous. Germline-derived CDR1 and CDR2 are MNHEY and SMNVEV (reference sequence). Trimming removed 6 bases from V and 0 bases from J, with 10 bases in between. The CDR3 sequence is 14 residues long. In nucleotides, the CDR3 is TGTGCCAGCAGCTATCTTTCTAGCACAGATACGCAGTATTTT. It codes for CASSYLSSTDTQYF.

Written as DNA, the CDR3 is TGCGCCAGCAGCTTGGGAAACATGAACACTGAAGCTTTCTTT. This encodes CASSLGNMNTEAFF. This chain connects TRBV5-1 to TRBJ1-1, with D unresolved. Germline loops: CDR1 SGHRS, CDR2 YFSETQ. Deletions cut 0 bases from V and 0 bases from J, with 6 bases between. This CDR3 is 14 amino acids long.

The chain couples TRBV7-7 to TRBJ2-5; 9 nucleotides align to TRBD1. The CDR3 contains 15 residues. Trimming at V came to 3 bases and at J to 5 bases, leaving 7 bases not matched to a gene. Germline values: CDR1 SSHAT, CDR2 FNYEAQ (reference sequence). CDR3 nucleotide sequence: TGTGCCAGCAGCTTTTCCGGGACAGGGACCGAGACCCAGTACTTC. Its protein is CASSFSGTGTETQYF.

V and J are TRBV6-5 and TRBJ1-4, with D maybe TRBD1 (5 bases). CDR1 and CDR2 from the germline V gene are MNHEY and SVGAGI. The germline V and J ends were trimmed by 7 bases and 0 bases, with 12 bases remaining between them. This CDR3 comprises 15 residues. CDR3 sequence reads: CASTGGTATNEKLFF. Written as DNA, the CDR3 is TGTGCCAGCACCGGCGGGACGGCAACTAATGAAAAACTGTTTTTT.

The V gene is TRBV4-1, the J gene TRBJ1-1; no clear D gene. The CDR3 is made up of 14 amino acids. V lost 1 base, J lost 0 bases, and 6 bases lay in between. CDR1 and CDR2 (germline): MGHRA, YSYEKL. The CDR3 protein is CASSQVGVNTEAFF. In DNA, the CDR3 is TGCGCCAGCAGCCAAGTTGGAGTGAACACTGAAGCTTTCTTT.

V and J are TRBV7-9 and TRBJ2-5, with 13 bases aligning to TRBD2. CDR3 length: 16 residues. In germline, CDR1 is SEHNR, CDR2 FQNEAQ (reference sequence). Trimming at V came to 5 bases and at J to 3 bases, leaving 6 bases not matched to a gene. The CDR3 DNA reads TGTGCCAGCAGCCTAGGGACTAGCGGGGACAAAGAGACCCAGTACTTC. Its protein is CASSLGTSGDKETQYF.

The chain is built from TRBV28 and TRBJ1-4, with 7 bases that match TRBD1. The CDR3 totals 14 residues. V gave up 5 bases and J gave up 8 bases; unmatched junction bases: 8. Germline lookup yields CDR1 MDHEN and CDR2 SYDVKM. The DNA for the CDR3 is TGTGCCAGCAGTGACAGGGTGCGAGGAGAAAAACTGTTTTTT. Its translation is CASSDRVRGEKLFF.

V usage is TRBV3-1 (or the pseudogene TRBV3-2) and J usage is TRBJ2-7; maybe TRBD2 (6 bases). The CDR3 length is 14 residues. V lost 3 bases, J lost 1 base, and 10 bases lay in between. Germline-derived CDR1 and CDR2 are LGHDT and YNNKEL (reference sequence). The CDR3 reads CASSQGLKSYEQYF. The CDR3 region has the DNA TGTGCCAGCAGCCAGGGACTTAAATCCTACGAGCAGTACTTC.

The chain combines TRBV3-1 (or the pseudogene TRBV3-2) with TRBJ1-4; possibly TRBD1 for D (5 bases). The CDR3 extends over 12 amino acids. Germline V gives CDR1 LGHDT, CDR2 YNNKEL (reference sequence). With 8 bases removed from V and 5 bases from J, the gap between germline ends came to 9 bases. CDR3 coding DNA: TGTGCCAGCGTGGGGCAGAATGAAAAACTGTTTTTT. Its protein product is CASVGQNEKLFF.

The chain combines TRBV5-4 with TRBJ2-2, with D tentatively TRBD2 (6 bases). Trimming took 4 bases from V and 5 from J, leaving 12 bases between them. This CDR3 spans 14 amino acids. Per germline, CDR1 SGHNT and CDR2 YYREEE (reference sequence). The CDR3, as DNA: TGTGCCAGCAGCCCGGGCCGGGGGACCGGGGAGCTGTTTTTT. Protein: CASSPGRGTGELFF.

This clone occurred a few times. This chain links TRBV6-2 or TRBV6-3 with TRBJ1-2; the D gene is possibly TRBD1 (6 bases). Trimming took 6 bases from V and 4 from J, leaving 12 bases between them. Per the germline V gene, CDR1 is MNHEY and CDR2 is SVGEGT. The CDR3 extends over 13 amino acids. CDR3 residues: CASSPGGAYGYTF. In DNA form, the CDR3 reads TGTGCCAGCAGCCCCGGGGGGGCCTATGGCTACACCTTC.

The chain is built from TRBV7-9 and TRBJ2-1; 12 bases fit TRBD2. The J segment lost 4 bases and the V segment lost 4 bases, leaving 2 bases of the junction unmatched. The germline gives CDR1 SEHNR, CDR2 FQNEAQ (reference sequence). The CDR3 is 15 amino acids. CDR3 residues: CASSSGLAGYNEQFF. CDR3 coding DNA: TGTGCCAGCAGCTCGGGACTAGCGGGTTACAATGAGCAGTTCTTC.

The rearrangement joins TRBV15 to TRBJ2-1, with TRBD2 identical over 11 bases. V lost 3 bases to trimming and J lost 10 bases; unmatched junction nucleotides: 8. Germline V lookup: CDR1 LNHNV, CDR2 YYDKDF (reference sequence). The CDR3 is made up of 15 amino acids. CDR3 sequence: CATSSLTSGIREQFF. CDR3 nucleotides: TGTGCCACCAGCAGTCTGACTAGCGGGATTAGGGAGCAGTTCTTC. Full variable domain (missing parts from reference TRBV15 and TRBJ2-1): DAMVIQNPRYQVTQFGKPVTLSCSQTLNHNVMYWYQQKSSQAPKLLFHYYDKDFNNEADTPDNFQSRRPNTSFCFLDIRSPGLGDTAMYLCATSSLTSGIREQFFGPGTRLTVL.

This chain uses TRBV9 with TRBJ1-6, with 7 bases aligning to TRBD1. Trimming cost V 4 bases and J 8 bases; bases outside gene matches: 6. CDR1 SGDLS and CDR2 YYNGEE come from the germline V gene. The CDR3 is made up of 14 amino acids. This CDR3 reads CASSTRDSYSPLHF. The CDR3 nucleotides are TGTGCCAGCAGCACCCGGGACAGTTATTCACCCCTCCACTTT.

This rearrangement joins TRBV1 to TRBJ2-7; the table's D call of TRBD1 was not tested on the DNA. TRBV1 is a listed pseudogene. This CDR3 is 15 amino acids long. DNA of the CDR3: TGCACCAGCAGCCAAGATCCAGGACAGGGCTACGAGCAGTACTTC. Protein sequence: CTSSQDPGQGYEQYF.

V usage is TRBV6-1 and J usage is TRBJ1-4; possible D gene TRBD1, 6 bases. Germline loops: CDR1 MNHNS, CDR2 SASEGT. Between the trimmed V and J ends, which lost 1 base and 6 bases, there was a span of 18 bases. This CDR3 is built from 17 residues. The CDR3 spells CASSEEGTLPLYEKLFF. DNA for the CDR3: TGTGCCAGCAGTGAAGAGGGGACACTACCCTTGTATGAAAAACTGTTTTTT.

This chain connects TRBV21-1 to TRBJ1-2; the D call in the table, TRBD1, was not verified against the DNA. TRBV21-1 is termed a pseudogene. The CDR3 totals 14 residues. The CDR3 is CASSKYQYNYGYTF. The CDR3 DNA is TGTGCCAGCAGCAAATATCAGTATAACTATGGCTACACCTTC.

This clone was observed a handful of times. V is TRBV28 and J is TRBJ1-6; 10 bases line up with TRBD1. This CDR3 has 13 amino acids. V shed 11 bases and J 9 bases; nucleotides not matched to a gene: 7. Germline CDR1 and CDR2: MDHEN and SYDVKM. The CDR3 region is CASSGTGVSPLHF. Here the CDR3 DNA reads TGTGCCTCCTCGGGGACAGGGGTTTCACCCCTCCACTTT.

The chain is built from TRBV4-2 and TRBJ2-2; 8 positions match TRBD2. The CDR3 has 18 residues. J was trimmed by 7 bases and V by 0 bases; bases with no gene match: 13. In germline, CDR1 is LGHNA, CDR2 YNFKEQ. The chain's CDR3 is CASSQDRTSGNYGGELFF. The DNA of the CDR3 is TGTGCCAGCAGCCAAGATAGAACTAGCGGTAACTACGGCGGGGAGCTGTTTTTT.

This clone is medium-sized (0.01 to 0.1%). The same CDR3 can be traced to other DNA sequences in this sample. The V gene is TRBV6-5, the J gene TRBJ2-1; 11 nucleotides line up with TRBD2. CDR1 is MNHEY, CDR2 SVGAGI, per germline. With V trimmed by 5 bases and J by 4 bases, 1 base remained unmatched. The CDR3 length is 14 residues. DNA of the CDR3: TGTGCCAGCAGTCGGACTAGCGGGTACAATGAGCAGTTCTTC. It specifies CASSRTSGYNEQFF.